This T cell receptor beta chain was documented in a study of Graves' ophthalmopathy and Graves' hyperthyroidism. Overall study results and limits: Sensitivity reached 85% to 90% and specificity roughly 81% for a 13-signature model separating ophthalmopathy from stable hyperthyroidism. Blood also held most thyroid clonotypes expanded above 0.001 frequency.

Investigators amplified TCR beta CDR3 regions from RNA transcripts. Following a first-round RT-PCR that used HTBI primers, a second-round multiplex PCR was carried out. TCRdb itself ran the multiplex PCR reads through MiXCR, one entry per CDR3 protein. The sample carries roughly 610,000 distinct CDR3 sequences, roughly 20% recorded once. V was pared by 2 bases and J by 5 bases, with 10 bases between. The CDR3 length is 14 residues. The V gene's germline CDR1 is MDHEN and CDR2 SYDVKM. If no ophthalmopathy appeared within 18 months of follow-up, hyperthyroidism was termed stable. The authors used Ficoll-Paque density gradient centrifugation to separate PBMCs. The input was around 10 ml of fresh peripheral blood. This clonotype was detected many times. The target antigen is unknown.

This chain connects TRBV28 to TRBJ1-5, with D possibly matching TRBD1 (6 bases). Sequencing used peripheral blood. This clonotype originated in a woman between 18 and 29 years old with stable Graves' hyperthyroidism. Some clones in this sample may be carry-over from other donors' samples. As DNA, the CDR3 is TGTGCCAGCAGTTTACCAGGGGAATATCAGCCCCAGCATTTT. Amino acid sequence: CASSLPGEYQPQHF.